The T cell receptor (beta chain) under discussion was sequenced for a study of T-cell memory formation after mild COVID-19. Libraries for TCRalpha and TCRbeta carried sample barcodes and unique molecular identifiers via 5'RACE. TCRdb called the 5' RACE reads again in MiXCR, with one record for every CDR3 protein. The sample lists about half a million distinct CDR3 sequences, 15% to 20% occurring once. The V segment lost 4 bases and the J segment 2 bases; nucleotides outside the gene matches: 2. Germline CDR1 reads MDHEN; CDR2 reads SYDVKM. This CDR3 spans 15 amino acids. This chain joins TRBV28 and TRBJ2-6; TRBD1 agrees at 7 bases. This receptor was taken from an adult woman who had mild COVID-19 (a few samples of this study predate the infection). Cell type and time point are not known. The sequenced material came from PBMCs or a T cell subset sorted from them (not recorded which). CDR3 nucleotide sequence: TGTGCCAGCAGTTCTCAGGGGGCTGGGGCCAACGTCCTGACTTTC. Residues: CASSSQGAGANVLTF.